The 27 T cell receptor beta chains in this list originate from one sample, sequenced in a study of blood T cell repertoires in COVID-19. TCRdb keeps only in-frame clones here, not all; method: immunoSEQ multiplex PCR. Of around 240,000 clones in the sample, 83% are singletons; the top ten hold 7.4%. What was sequenced was peripheral blood. These receptor sequences come from a woman aged 45 to 65 with acute or convalescent COVID-19.

The V call is TRBV5-1, the J call TRBJ2-3; 7 bases are shared with TRBD1. The germline V gene encodes CDR1 SGHRS and CDR2 YFSETQ. The CDR3 contains 16 residues. Trimming took 0 bases from V and 3 from J; bases not matched to a gene: 7. CDR3 amino acids: CASSLVPGQSTDTQYF. The CDR3 DNA follows: TGCGCCAGCAGCTTGGTTCCGGGACAGTCAACAGATACGCAGTATTTT.

The chain uses TRBV27 and TRBJ2-3, with 9 bases lining up with TRBD1. The V gene end was trimmed by 10 bases and the J gene end by 2 bases; junction bases not matched to a gene: 10. The germline V gene has CDR1 MNHEY and CDR2 SMNVEV (reference sequence). CDR3 length: 15 residues. The CDR3 coding sequence is TGTGCCACTGGAGCCCGGGACAGGGACACAGATACGCAGTATTTT. Encoded protein: CATGARDRDTDTQYF.

This clone was seen a single time. The V and J genes are TRBV6-1 and TRBJ2-5; TRBD2 aligns across 10 bases. The CDR3 spans 18 residues. Germline assignment: CDR1 MNHNS and CDR2 SASEGT. The V segment lost 0 bases and the J segment 4 bases; nucleotides outside the gene matches: 11. CDR3 nucleotide sequence: TGTGCCAGCAGTGAAGCTATATCAGCGGGAGGGATTGGAGAGACCCAGTACTTC. It translates to CASSEAISAGGIGETQYF.

This clone was seen only once. The chain combines TRBV7-9 with TRBJ2-2; 9 nucleotides align to TRBD1. The CDR3 consists of 14 residues. Trimming took 6 bases from V and 7 from J; bases not matched to a gene: 6. Germline CDR1 and CDR2: SEHNR and FQNEAQ (reference sequence). The CDR3 DNA reads as TGTGCCAGCAGGAACAGGGGGCTAGACGGGGAGCTGTTTTTT. Its translation is CASRNRGLDGELFF.

This clone was seen a single time. The chain employs TRBV10-3 and TRBJ2-1; D unclear. With 2 bases removed from V and 5 bases from J, the gap between germline ends came to 7 bases. Germline-derived CDR1 and CDR2 are ENHRY and SYGVKD. The CDR3 sequence is 13 residues long. CDR3: CAISEPNNNEQFF. In DNA, the CDR3 is TGTGCCATCAGTGAGCCCAACAACAATGAGCAGTTCTTC.

This sequence joins TRBV6-5 and TRBJ2-1; TRBD1 is a possible D gene (5 bases). Looked up from germline, CDR1 is MNHEY and CDR2 is SVGAGI. CDR3 length: 13 residues. Trimming pared 5 bases from V and 7 bases from J, leaving 12 bases between. The CDR3 coding sequence is TGTGCCAGCAGTCATCTAGGGGATAATGAGCAGTTCTTC. Translation gives CASSHLGDNEQFF.

The chain carries TRBV28 and TRBJ1-3, with D maybe TRBD1 (5 bases). This CDR3 is 14 amino acids long. The V gene's germline CDR1 is MDHEN and CDR2 SYDVKM. With 11 bases removed from V and 0 bases from J, the gap between germline ends came to 14 bases. CDR3 nucleotide sequence: TGTGCCGGAGGGGCCCCTAGCTCTGGAAACACCATATATTTT. Protein: CAGGAPSSGNTIYF.

The rearrangement joins TRBV2 to TRBJ1-5; TRBD1 matches 9 bases. The CDR3 is made up of 16 amino acids. V was clipped by 3 bases and J by 7 bases; unmatched bases: 10. Germline V gene sequence: CDR1 SNHLY, CDR2 FYNNEI. CDR3 loop: CASSDLRTGDGQPQHF. As DNA, the CDR3 is TGTGCCAGCAGTGATTTGCGGACAGGGGACGGACAGCCCCAGCATTTT.

V usage is TRBV5-8 and J usage is TRBJ2-7; D perhaps matches TRBD1 (6 bases). Deletions cut 4 bases from V and 3 bases from J, with 17 bases between. The CDR3 extends over 15 amino acids. In germline, CDR1 is SGHTS, CDR2 YDEGEE. The DNA of the CDR3 is TGTGCCAGCAGCCGCGCCAGGGGTCTGGGCTACGAGCAGTACTTC. This encodes CASSRARGLGYEQYF.

This rearrangement joins TRBV7-3 to TRBJ2-2; 7 bases match TRBD1. This CDR3 contains 19 residues. V lost 4 bases and J lost 0; bases outside the gene matches: 14. CDR1 and CDR2 (germline): SGHTA, FQGTGA. The CDR3 spells CASSYYYRRQGANTGELFF. The CDR3 nucleotides read TGTGCCAGCAGCTATTACTACCGACGACAGGGCGCGAACACCGGGGAGCTGTTTTTT. Full variable domain (missing parts from reference TRBV7-3 and TRBJ2-2): GAGVSQTPSNKVTEKGKYVELRCDPISGHTALYWYRQSLGQGPEFLIYFQGTGAADDSGLPNDRFFAVRPEGSVSTLKIQRTERGDSAVYLCASSYYYRRQGANTGELFFGEGSRLTVL.

The gene calls are TRBV19 and TRBJ2-6; the D is unclear. Trimming left V 2 bases short and J 0 bases short, with 5 bases between. Germline V CDR1 and CDR2: LNHDA, SQIVND (reference sequence). The CDR3 length is 15 residues. The CDR3 reads CASSILGSGANVLTF. The CDR3 coding sequence is TGTGCCAGTAGTATACTCGGCTCTGGGGCCAACGTCCTGACTTTC.

Remarks on this clone: Other DNA sequences of this sample code for an identical CDR3. The chain links TRBV18 to TRBJ1-1, with a weak D call TRBD1 (5 bases). Germline loops: CDR1 KGHSH, CDR2 LQKENI. The V end was cut by 6 bases, the J end by 0 bases, with 8 bases between. This CDR3 is built from 13 residues. The CDR3 DNA is TGTGCCAGCTCGCCGACAGTGAACACTGAAGCTTTCTTT. Amino acid sequence: CASSPTVNTEAFF.

The chain combines TRBV7-2 with TRBJ2-7; the match to TRBD2 covers 9 bases. Per the germline V gene, CDR1 is SGHTA and CDR2 is FQGNSA. The CDR3 extends over 15 amino acids. Trimming removed 4 bases from V and 0 bases from J; junction bases left unmatched: 4. The DNA of the CDR3 is TGTGCCAGCAGCTCAGCGGGAGGCAGCTCCTACGAGCAGTACTTC. Its protein is CASSSAGGSSYEQYF. Using reference TRBV7-2 and TRBJ2-7 for the parts outside the CDR3, the full variable domain is GAGVSQSPSNKVTEKGKDVELRCDPISGHTALYWYRQSLGQGLEFLIYFQGNSAPDKSGLPSDRFSAERTGGSVSTLTIQRTQQEDSAVYLCASSSAGGSSYEQYFGPGTRLTVT.

The rearrangement links TRBV7-2 to TRBJ1-3, with D maybe TRBD1 (5 bases). The germline CDR1 and CDR2 sequences are SGHTA and FQGNSA. The CDR3 length is 15 residues. The V end was cut by 5 bases, the J end by 1 base, with 12 bases between. CDR3 protein: CASSPRGASGNTIYF. CDR3 DNA: TGTGCCAGCAGCCCTAGGGGTGCTTCTGGAAACACCATATATTTT.

The V and J genes are TRBV5-1 and TRBJ2-2; perhaps TRBD1 as D (5 bases). The CDR3 length is 14 residues. The V gene's germline CDR1 is SGHRS and CDR2 YFSETQ. The V end lost 0 bases, the J end lost 7 bases, and 10 bases lay between the germline ends. The CDR3 region is CASSLAGHVGELFF. In DNA form, the CDR3 reads TGCGCCAGCAGCTTGGCTGGACACGTCGGGGAGCTGTTTTTT. The variable domain in full, with the rest retrieved from reference TRBV5-1 and TRBJ2-2, is KAGVTQTPRYLIKTRGQQVTLSCSPISGHRSVSWYQQTPGQGLQFLFEYFSETQRNKGNFPGRFSGRQFSNSRSEMNVSTLELGDSALYLCASSLAGHVGELFFGEGSRLTVL.

This sequence joins TRBV30 and TRBJ2-7; 11 nucleotides match TRBD1. Germline assignment: CDR1 GTSNPN and CDR2 SVGIG (reference sequence). This CDR3 has 13 amino acids. The junction had 5 bases not matched to a gene; V was cut back by 4 bases and J by 6 bases. Here the CDR3 DNA reads TGTGCCTGGAAAGGACAGGGGGCTGGCGAGCAGTACTTC. This translates into CAWKGQGAGEQYF.

The J gene is TRBJ2-3, the V gene TRBV19; a possible D gene is TRBD2 (5 bases). Trimming removed 3 bases from V and 2 bases from J, with 9 bases in between. Germline V gene sequence: CDR1 LNHDA, CDR2 SQIVND (reference sequence). CDR3 length: 14 amino acids. The CDR3 DNA reads as TGTGCCAGTAGTATCCCCGGGAACACAGATACGCAGTATTTT. Its translation is CASSIPGNTDTQYF. Drawing the rest from reference TRBV19 and TRBJ2-3, the complete variable domain is DGGITQSPKYLFRKEGQNVTLSCEQNLNHDAMYWYRQDPGQGLRLIYYSQIVNDFQKGDIAEGYSVSREKKESFPLTVTSAQKNPTAFYLCASSIPGNTDTQYFGPGTRLTVL.

Details on this clone: A read error may account for a junction end that differs from germline. This chain links TRBV7-7 with TRBJ2-1; 8 bases line up with TRBD1. The CDR3 spans 14 residues. Per the germline V gene, CDR1 is SSHAT and CDR2 is FNYEAQ (reference sequence). CDR3 loop: CASSLGQDYNEQFF. CDR3 DNA: TGTGCTAGCAGCTTGGGACAGGATTACAATGAGCAGTTCTTC.

V and J are TRBV10-2 and TRBJ2-1; TRBD2 matches at 9 bases. The CDR3 is 16 residues long. J gave up 4 bases and V 3 bases, and 7 bases lay outside the gene matches. CDR1 is WSHSY, CDR2 SAAADI, per germline. CDR3 amino acids: CASSDLAGGNYNEQFF. The DNA for the CDR3 is TGCGCCAGCAGTGATCTCGCGGGGGGGAATTACAATGAGCAGTTCTTC.

The genes are TRBV5-4 and TRBJ2-5; D perhaps matches TRBD2 (5 bases). V was trimmed by 4 bases and J by 1 base, leaving 8 bases between them. The CDR3 spans 13 residues. Germline V CDR1 and CDR2: SGHNT, YYREEE (reference sequence). Written as DNA, the CDR3 is TGTGCCAGCAGCATACTAGGCCAAGAGACCCAGTACTTC. It yields the protein CASSILGQETQYF. Combining the CDR3 with reference TRBV5-4 and TRBJ2-5 gives the whole variable domain ETGVTQSPTHLIKTRGQQVTLRCSSQSGHNTVSWYQQALGQGPQFIFQYYREEENGRGNFPPRFSGLQFPNYSSELNVNALELDDSALYLCASSILGQETQYFGPGTRLLVL.

The V gene is TRBV4-1, the J gene TRBJ1-2, with TRBD1 as a possible D gene (5 bases). Germline lookup yields CDR1 MGHRA and CDR2 YSYEKL. Trimming took 3 bases from V and 5 from J, leaving 22 bases between them. The CDR3 is made up of 17 amino acids. CDR3 loop: CASSQALLGGKGYGYTF. CDR3 bases: TGCGCCAGCAGCCAGGCCCTCCTGGGGGGAAAGGGGTATGGCTACACCTTC.

The chain links TRBV7-2 to TRBJ2-7; D may be TRBD2 (5 bases). Germline CDR1 reads SGHTA; CDR2 reads FQGNSA. The CDR3 is 14 residues long. V shed 3 bases and J shed 2 bases, with 11 bases lying between them. CDR3 amino acids: CASSLLAAPYEQYF. The CDR3, as DNA: TGTGCCAGCAGCTTGCTAGCAGCACCCTACGAGCAGTACTTC.

This rearrangement joins TRBV27 to TRBJ1-6; tentative D call: TRBD1 (5 bases). This CDR3 has 14 amino acids. Germline V lookup: CDR1 MNHEY, CDR2 SMNVEV (reference sequence). Trimming took 5 bases from V and 9 from J, leaving 14 bases between them. The CDR3 DNA reads TGTGCCAGCAGTCCTTTTGCGGGGGGTTCACCCCTCCACTTT. Translated: CASSPFAGGSPLHF.

The rearrangement uses TRBV11-3 and TRBJ2-1; no clear D. Trimming took 5 bases from V and 4 from J, leaving 9 bases between them. The CDR3 is 13 residues long. Germline assignment: CDR1 SGHNT and CDR2 YENEEA. CDR3 sequence: CASSKNIYNEQFF. Here the CDR3 DNA reads TGTGCCAGCAGCAAAAATATTTACAATGAGCAGTTCTTC.

This clone occurred once. This chain connects TRBV20-1 to TRBJ2-7; D ambiguous. Trimming removed 2 bases at V and 7 bases at J, with 9 bases between. The CDR3 loop spans 11 amino acids. The germline V gene has CDR1 DFQATT and CDR2 SNEGSKA (reference sequence). The CDR3 coding sequence is TGCAGTGCTAGATTTCTGAGGGAGCAGTACTTC. This encodes CSARFLREQYF.

The CDR3 region is CASGRSGISYNEQFF. DNA of the CDR3: TGTGCCAGTGGGCGTAGCGGGATCTCATACAATGAGCAGTTCTTC. V and J are TRBV19 and TRBJ2-1; 8 bases line up with TRBD2. The CDR3 runs to 15 residues. The ends lost 8 bases at V and 4 bases at J; junction bases unmatched: 10. Germline V gene lookup returns CDR1 LNHDA and CDR2 SQIVND (reference sequence).

This clone has only a few counts. The gene calls are TRBV4-2 and TRBJ1-4; TRBD1 agrees at 9 bases. V gave up 3 bases and J gave up 6 bases; unmatched junction bases: 11. Per germline, CDR1 LGHNA and CDR2 YNFKEQ. The CDR3 has 17 residues. The CDR3 here is CASSQNPTGTGYEKLFF. The CDR3, as DNA: TGTGCCAGCAGCCAGAACCCAACCGGGACAGGGTATGAAAAACTGTTTTTT.